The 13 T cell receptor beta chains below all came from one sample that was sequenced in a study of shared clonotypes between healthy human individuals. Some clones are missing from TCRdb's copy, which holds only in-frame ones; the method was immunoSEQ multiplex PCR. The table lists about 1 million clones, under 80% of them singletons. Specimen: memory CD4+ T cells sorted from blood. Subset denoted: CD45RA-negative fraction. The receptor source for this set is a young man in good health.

CDR3 DNA: TGTGCCAGCGCCCGAACGGCTGAAGCTTTCTTT. It is translated as CASARTAEAFF. The V and J genes are TRBV6-5 and TRBJ1-1; D gene unclear. The CDR3 length is 11 residues. Trimming pared 8 bases from V and 6 bases from J, leaving 10 bases between. Germline loops: CDR1 MNHEY, CDR2 SVGAGI.

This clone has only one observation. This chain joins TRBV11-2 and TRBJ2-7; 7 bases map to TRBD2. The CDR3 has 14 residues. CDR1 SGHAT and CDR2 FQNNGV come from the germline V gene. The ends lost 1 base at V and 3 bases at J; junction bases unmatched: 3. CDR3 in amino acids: CASSLALAVYEQYF. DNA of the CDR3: TGTGCCAGCAGCTTAGCTCTAGCGGTCTACGAGCAGTACTTC.

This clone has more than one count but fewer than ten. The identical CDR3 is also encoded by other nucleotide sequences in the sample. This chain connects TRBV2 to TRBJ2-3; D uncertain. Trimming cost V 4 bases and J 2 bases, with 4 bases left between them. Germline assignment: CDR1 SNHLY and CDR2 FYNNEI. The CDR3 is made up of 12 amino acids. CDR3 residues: CASSGDTDTQYF. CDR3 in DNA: TGTGCCAGCAGTGGCGACACAGATACGCAGTATTTT.

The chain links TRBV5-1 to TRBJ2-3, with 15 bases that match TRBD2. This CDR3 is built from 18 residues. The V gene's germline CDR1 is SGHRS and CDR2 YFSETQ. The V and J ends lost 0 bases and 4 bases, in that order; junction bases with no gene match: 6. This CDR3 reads CASSLGTSGRAAADTQYF. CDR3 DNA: TGCGCCAGCAGCTTGGGGACTAGCGGGAGGGCCGCCGCAGATACGCAGTATTTT. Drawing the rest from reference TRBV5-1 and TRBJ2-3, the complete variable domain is KAGVTQTPRYLIKTRGQQVTLSCSPISGHRSVSWYQQTPGQGLQFLFEYFSETQRNKGNFPGRFSGRQFSNSRSEMNVSTLELGDSALYLCASSLGTSGRAAADTQYFGPGTRLTVL.

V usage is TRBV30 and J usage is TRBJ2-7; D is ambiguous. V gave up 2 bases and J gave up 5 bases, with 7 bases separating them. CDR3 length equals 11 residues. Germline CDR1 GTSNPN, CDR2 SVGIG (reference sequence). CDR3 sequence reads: CAWSWPHEQYF. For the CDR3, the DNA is TGTGCCTGGAGTTGGCCGCACGAGCAGTACTTC.

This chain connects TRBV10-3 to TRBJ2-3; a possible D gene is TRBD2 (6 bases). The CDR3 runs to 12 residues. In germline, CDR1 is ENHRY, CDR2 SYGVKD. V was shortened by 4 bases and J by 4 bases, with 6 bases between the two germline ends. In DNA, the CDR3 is TGTGCCATCAGTGCGGGGGCAGATACGCAGTATTTT. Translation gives CAISAGADTQYF.

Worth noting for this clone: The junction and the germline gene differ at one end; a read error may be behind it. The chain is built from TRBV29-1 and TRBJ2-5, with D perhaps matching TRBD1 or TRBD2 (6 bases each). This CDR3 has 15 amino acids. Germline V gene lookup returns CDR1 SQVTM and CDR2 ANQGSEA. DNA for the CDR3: TGCAGCGTGGAAGGATCCGGGGGCCTTCGAGAGACCCAGTACTTC. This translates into CSVEGSGGLRETQYF.

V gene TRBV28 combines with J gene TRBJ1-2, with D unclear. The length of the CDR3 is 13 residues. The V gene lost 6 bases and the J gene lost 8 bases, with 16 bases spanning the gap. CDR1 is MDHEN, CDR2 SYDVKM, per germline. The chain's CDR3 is CASSFLGGPGYTF. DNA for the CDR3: TGTGCCAGCAGCTTTCTAGGTGGGCCAGGCTACACCTTC.

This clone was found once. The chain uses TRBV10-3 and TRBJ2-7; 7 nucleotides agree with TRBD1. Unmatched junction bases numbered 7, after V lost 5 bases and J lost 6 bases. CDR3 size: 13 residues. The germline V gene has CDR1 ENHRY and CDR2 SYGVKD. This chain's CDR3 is CAISSGQVGEQYF. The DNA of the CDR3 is TGTGCCATCAGTTCTGGACAGGTCGGCGAGCAGTACTTC.

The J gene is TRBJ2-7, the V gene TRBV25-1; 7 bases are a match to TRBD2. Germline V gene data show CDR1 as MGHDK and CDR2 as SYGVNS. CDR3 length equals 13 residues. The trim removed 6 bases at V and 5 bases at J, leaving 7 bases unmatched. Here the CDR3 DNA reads TGTGCCAGCAGGGGAAACGGGAGGAACGAGCAGTACTTC. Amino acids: CASRGNGRNEQYF.

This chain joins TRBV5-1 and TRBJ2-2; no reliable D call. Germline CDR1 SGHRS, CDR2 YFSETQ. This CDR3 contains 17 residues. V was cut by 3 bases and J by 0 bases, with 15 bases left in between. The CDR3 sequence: CASSSRRGSANTGELFF. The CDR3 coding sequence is TGCGCCAGCAGCTCGCGGCGCGGTAGTGCGAACACCGGGGAGCTGTTTTTT.

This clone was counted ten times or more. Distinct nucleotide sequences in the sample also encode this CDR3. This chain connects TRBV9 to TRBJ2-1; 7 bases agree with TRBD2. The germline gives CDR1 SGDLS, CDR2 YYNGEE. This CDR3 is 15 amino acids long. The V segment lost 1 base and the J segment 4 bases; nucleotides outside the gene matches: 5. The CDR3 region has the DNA TGTGCCAGCAGCGTAACGGGGGAGGGATACAATGAGCAGTTCTTC. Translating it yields CASSVTGEGYNEQFF.

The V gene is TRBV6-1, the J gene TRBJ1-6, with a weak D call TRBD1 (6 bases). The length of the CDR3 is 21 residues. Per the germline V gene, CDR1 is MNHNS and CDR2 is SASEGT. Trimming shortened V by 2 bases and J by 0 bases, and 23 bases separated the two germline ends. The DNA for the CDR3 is TGTGCCAGCAGTGAACAGGGGTACGGGACACCCAAGAGCTCCTATAATTCACCCCTCCACTTT. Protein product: CASSEQGYGTPKSSYNSPLHF.